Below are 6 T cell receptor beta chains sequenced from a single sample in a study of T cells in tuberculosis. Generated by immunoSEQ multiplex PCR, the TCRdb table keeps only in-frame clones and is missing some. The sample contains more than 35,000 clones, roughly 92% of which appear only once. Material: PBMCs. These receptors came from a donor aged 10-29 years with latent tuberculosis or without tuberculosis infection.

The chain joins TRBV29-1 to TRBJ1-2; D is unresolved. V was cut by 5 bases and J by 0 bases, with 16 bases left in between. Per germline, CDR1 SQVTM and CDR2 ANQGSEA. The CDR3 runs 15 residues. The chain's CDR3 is CSVLPQTLANYGYTF. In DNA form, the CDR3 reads TGCAGCGTTCTTCCGCAGACACTCGCTAACTATGGCTACACCTTC.

This CDR3 reads CASSLEARVLYGYTF. CDR3 DNA sequence: TGCGCCAGCAGCTTGGAGGCCCGGGTGCTCTATGGCTACACCTTC. The genes are TRBV5-1 and TRBJ1-2; D call uncertain. The CDR3 is 15 residues long. Trimming took 0 bases from V and 4 from J, leaving 13 bases between them. The germline CDR1 and CDR2 sequences are SGHRS and YFSETQ.

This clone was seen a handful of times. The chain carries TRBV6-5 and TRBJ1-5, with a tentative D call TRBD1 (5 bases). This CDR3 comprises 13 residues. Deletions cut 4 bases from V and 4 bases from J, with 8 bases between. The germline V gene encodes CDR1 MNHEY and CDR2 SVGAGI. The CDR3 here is CASSSDRNQPQHF. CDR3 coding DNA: TGTGCCAGCAGTTCCGACAGAAATCAGCCCCAGCATTTT.

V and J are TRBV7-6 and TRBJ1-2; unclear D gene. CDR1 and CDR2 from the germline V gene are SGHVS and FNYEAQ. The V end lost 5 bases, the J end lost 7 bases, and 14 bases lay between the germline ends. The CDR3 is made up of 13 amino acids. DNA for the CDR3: TGTGCCAGCAGCAGGGAGGCCGGAGCTGGCTACACCTTC. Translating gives CASSREAGAGYTF.

The CDR3 region has the DNA TGTGCCAGCGGAAAGACAGGGGGCCGGTATGGCTACACCTTC. Its translation is CASGKTGGRYGYTF. The chain is built from TRBV2 and TRBJ1-2; TRBD1 agrees at 10 bases. Germline values: CDR1 SNHLY, CDR2 FYNNEI. With 8 bases clipped from V and 5 bases from J, the junction kept 8 bases outside the gene matches. The CDR3 consists of 14 residues.

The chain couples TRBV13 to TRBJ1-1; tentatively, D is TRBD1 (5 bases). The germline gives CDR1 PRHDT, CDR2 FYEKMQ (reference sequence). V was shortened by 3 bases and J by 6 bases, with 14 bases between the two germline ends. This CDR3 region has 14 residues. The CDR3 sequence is CASSLGGRGAEAFF. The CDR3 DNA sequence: TGTGCCAGCAGCTTGGGAGGGAGAGGGGCTGAAGCTTTCTTT.